This T cell receptor (beta chain) comes out of a study of cytomegalovirus exposure and HLA in healthy donors. Turning to the study itself: The Caucasian-associated ancestry cluster held 65% to 90% of more than 350 genotyped donors. General observations from the study: For TCR beta chains, V- and J-gene trimming was later linked to a missense DCLRE1C variant. Reportedly, a later analysis found an Asian-associated ancestry cluster had fewer N-insertions than the approximately 640-donor mean. Sequences of the TCR beta chain were said to predict the HLA-A and HLA-B alleles of most subjects accurately.

Primers for the PCR totalled 60 Vbeta and 13 Jbeta. Profiling relied on immunoSEQ multiplex PCR, and the TCRdb table lists in-frame clones only, not all of them. The sample holds 110,000 or so clones, 74% seen once. Germline loops: CDR1 SGHVS, CDR2 FQNEAQ. The CDR3 is made up of 14 amino acids. Between the trimmed V and J ends, which lost 0 bases and 9 bases, there was a span of 12 bases. In the case of this clone: The antigen remains unidentified.

The V call is TRBV7-8, the J call TRBJ2-1, with D uncertain. The receptor was isolated from a human donor in good health. The sample taken for sequencing was PBMCs. The CDR3 DNA follows: TGTGCCAGCAGCTTAGCGGCTACATCGGGTGAGCAGTTCTTC. This gives the protein CASSLAATSGEQFF.